The source of this T cell receptor (beta chain) is a study of blood T cell repertoires in COVID-19. Individuals aged about 18 to 90 years were recruited from fewer than 25 US areas. Before being deemed recovered, Cohort 3 donors had two negative PCRs, clearance, or symptom resolution. The table came from immunoSEQ multiplex PCR; TCRdb's copy has only in-frame clones and leaves some out. The sample lists 250,000 or so clones, 70% to 90% occurring once. The source of this sequence is a man aged 25 to 40 who had recovered from COVID-19. The sequencing sample was made of PBMCs or T cells enriched from blood (not recorded which).

In nucleotides, the CDR3 is TGTGCCACCAGCAGAGCGGGAGGCTACAATGAGCAGTTCTTC. Translated: CATSRAGGYNEQFF. The rearrangement joins TRBV15 to TRBJ2-1; 7 positions agree with TRBD2. Germline V gives CDR1 LNHNV, CDR2 YYDKDF (reference sequence). J was trimmed by 3 bases and V by 1 base; bases with no gene match: 0. The CDR3 covers 14 residues.